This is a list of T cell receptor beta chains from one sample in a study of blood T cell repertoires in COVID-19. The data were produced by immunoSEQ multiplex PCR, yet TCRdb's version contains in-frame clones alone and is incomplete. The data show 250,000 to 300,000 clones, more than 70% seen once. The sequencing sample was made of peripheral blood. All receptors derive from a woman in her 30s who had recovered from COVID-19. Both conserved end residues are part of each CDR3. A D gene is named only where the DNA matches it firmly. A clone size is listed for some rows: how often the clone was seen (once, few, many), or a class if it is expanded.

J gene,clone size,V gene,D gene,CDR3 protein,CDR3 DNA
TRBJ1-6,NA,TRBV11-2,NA,CASSPDRTILYNSPLHF,TGTGCCAGCAGCCCCGACAGGACGATCCTCTATAATTCACCCCTCCACTTT
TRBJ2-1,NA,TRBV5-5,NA,CASSFARDYNEQFF,TGTGCCAGCAGCTTTGCCAGGGACTACAATGAGCAGTTCTTC
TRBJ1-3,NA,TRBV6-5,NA,CASTLTGDSGNTIYF,TGTGCCAGCACTTTGACAGGAGACTCTGGAAACACCATATATTTT
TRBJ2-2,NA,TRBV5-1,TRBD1,CASSSITGGTGELFF,TGCGCCAGCAGCTCGATAACAGGGGGGACCGGGGAGCTGTTTTTT
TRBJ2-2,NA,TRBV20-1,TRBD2,CSASGVSSGGYTGELFF,TGCAGTGCTAGTGGTGTCTCTAGCGGGGGATACACCGGGGAGCTGTTTTTT
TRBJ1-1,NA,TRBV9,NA,CASSVGGEVGTEAFF,TGTGCCAGCAGCGTGGGTGGGGAGGTCGGGACTGAAGCTTTCTTT
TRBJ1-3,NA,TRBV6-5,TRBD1,CASRTGGFSGNTIYF,TGTGCCAGCAGGACAGGGGGATTCTCTGGAAACACCATATATTTT
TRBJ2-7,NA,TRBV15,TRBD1,CATSGQGYEQYF,TGTGCCACCAGCGGACAGGGTTACGAGCAGTACTTC
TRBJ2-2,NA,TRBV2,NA,CASRLTGSTGELFF,TGTGCCAGCAGACTGACAGGTAGCACCGGGGAGCTGTTTTTT
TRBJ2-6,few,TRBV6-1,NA,CASSEGSSGANVLTF,TGTGCCAGCAGTGAAGGGAGCTCTGGGGCCAACGTCCTGACTTTC
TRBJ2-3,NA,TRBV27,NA,CASSPGGYSTDTQYF,TGTGCCAGCTCACCGGGGGGCTATTCCACAGATACGCAGTATTTT
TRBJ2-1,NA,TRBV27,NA,CASSLGGSDEQFF,TGTGCCAGCAGTTTGGGGGGAAGCGATGAGCAGTTCTTC
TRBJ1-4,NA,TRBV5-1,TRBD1,CASSKQGARDEKLFF,TGCGCCAGCAGCAAACAGGGGGCGCGGGATGAAAAACTGTTTTTT
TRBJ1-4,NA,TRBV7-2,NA,CASSLSLRLATNEKLFF,TGTGCCAGCAGCTTATCGTTGAGATTAGCAACTAATGAAAAACTGTTTTTT
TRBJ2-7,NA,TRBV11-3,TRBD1,CASSPGTGGAYEQYF,TGTGCCAGCAGCCCTGGGACAGGGGGCGCCTACGAGCAGTACTTC
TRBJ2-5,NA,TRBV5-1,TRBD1,CASSLGTGQETQYF,TGCGCCAGCAGCTTGGGGACAGGCCAAGAGACCCAGTACTTC
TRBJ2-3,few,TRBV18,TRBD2,CASSPRALAGDTDTQYF,TGTGCCAGCTCACCACGGGCGCTAGCGGGAGACACAGATACGCAGTATTTT
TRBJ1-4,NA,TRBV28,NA,CASSQGQNNEKLFF,TGTGCCAGCAGCCAAGGACAGAATAATGAAAAACTGTTTTTT
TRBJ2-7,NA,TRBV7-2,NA,CASSLVPVEAYEQYF,TGTGCCAGCAGCTTAGTGCCAGTAGAGGCCTACGAGCAGTACTTC
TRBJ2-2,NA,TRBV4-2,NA,CASSQAFDRENTGELFF,TGTGCCAGCAGCCAAGCGTTCGACAGAGAAAACACCGGGGAGCTGTTTTTT